This TCR beta chain was sequenced for a study of post-analysis software for immune sequencing data. General study findings and limits: Samples made in the same batch grouped tightly together by F measure. For normalized Chao1 diversity, multiple sclerosis patients scored significantly lower than controls did. There were several TRBV segments more frequent in patients than controls, and TRBV5-6, TRBV5-1 and TRBV20-1 were among them.

Details on this clonotype: No antigen is known for it.

The library was made from cDNA and included unique molecular identifiers. Between roughly 1 and 11 million T cells gave rise to hundreds of thousands of cDNA molecules. TCRdb passed the PCR reads through MiXCR, listing each CDR3 protein once. Altogether some 800,000 distinct CDR3 sequences are present, roughly 50% being singletons, with the ten largest covering 4.9%. Germline CDR1 MNHNS, CDR2 SASEGT. The V gene end was trimmed by 7 bases and the J gene end by 5 bases; junction bases not matched to a gene: 10. CDR3 length equals 15 residues. Sequencing input: blood. The chain links TRBV6-1 to TRBJ2-2, with 7 bases identical to TRBD2. This sequence originates from a girl aged 5-17 years with multiple sclerosis. CDR3 nucleotides: TGTGCCAGCAAGGTTGAGGGAGGGCATACCGGGGAGCTGTTTTTT. Its translation: CASKVEGGHTGELFF.